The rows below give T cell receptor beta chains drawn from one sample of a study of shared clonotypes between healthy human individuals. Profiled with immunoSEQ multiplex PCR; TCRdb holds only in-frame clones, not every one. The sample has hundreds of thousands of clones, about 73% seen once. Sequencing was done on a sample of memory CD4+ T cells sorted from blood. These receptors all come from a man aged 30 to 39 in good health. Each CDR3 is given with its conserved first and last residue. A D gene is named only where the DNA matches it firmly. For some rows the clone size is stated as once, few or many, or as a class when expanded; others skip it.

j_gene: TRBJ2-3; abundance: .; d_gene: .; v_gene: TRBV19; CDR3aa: CASSIDGRTDTQYF; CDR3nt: TGTGCCAGTAGTATAGATGGAAGGACAGATACGCAGTATTTT
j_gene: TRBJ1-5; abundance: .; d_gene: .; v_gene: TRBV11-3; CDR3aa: CASSLDQPQHF; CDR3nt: TGTGCCAGCAGCTTAGATCAGCCCCAGCATTTT
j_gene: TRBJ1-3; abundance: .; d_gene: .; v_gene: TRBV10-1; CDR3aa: CASSESPGSGNTIYF; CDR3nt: TGCGCCAGCAGTGAGTCGCCGGGCTCTGGAAACACCATATATTTT
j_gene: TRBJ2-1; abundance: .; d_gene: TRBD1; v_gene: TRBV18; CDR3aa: CASSPGQGARNEQFF; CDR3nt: TGTGCCAGCTCACCGGGACAGGGGGCCAGAAATGAGCAGTTCTTC
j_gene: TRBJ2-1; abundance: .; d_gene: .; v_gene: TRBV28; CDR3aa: CASRVRDNEQFF; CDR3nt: TGTGCCAGCAGGGTCCGAGACAATGAGCAGTTCTTC
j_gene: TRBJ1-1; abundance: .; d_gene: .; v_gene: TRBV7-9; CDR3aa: CASTHMGMNTEAFF; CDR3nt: TGTGCCAGCACCCATATGGGGATGAACACTGAAGCTTTCTTT
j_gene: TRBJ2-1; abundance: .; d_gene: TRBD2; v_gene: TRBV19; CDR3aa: CASSVWGRLAGGSEQFF; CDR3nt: TGTGCCAGTAGCGTATGGGGGCGGTTAGCGGGAGGCAGTGAGCAGTTCTTC
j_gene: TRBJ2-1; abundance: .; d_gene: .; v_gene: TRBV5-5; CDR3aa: CASSQTLGQSSYNEQFF; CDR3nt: TGTGCCAGCAGCCAAACCCTGGGGCAAAGCTCCTACAATGAGCAGTTCTTC
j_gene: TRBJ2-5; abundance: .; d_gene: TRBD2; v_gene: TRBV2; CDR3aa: CASQNSGRAAETQYF; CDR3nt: TGTGCCAGCCAAAATAGCGGGAGGGCCGCAGAGACCCAGTACTTC
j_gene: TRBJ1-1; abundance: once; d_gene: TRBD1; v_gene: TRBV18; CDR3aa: CASSPRIGTGLNTEAFF; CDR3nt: TGTGCCAGCTCACCGAGAATTGGGACAGGGCTGAACACTGAAGCTTTCTTT
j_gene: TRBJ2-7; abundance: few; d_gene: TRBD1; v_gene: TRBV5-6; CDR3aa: CASYRQGSYEQYF; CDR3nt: TGTGCCAGCTATAGACAGGGGTCCTACGAGCAGTACTTC
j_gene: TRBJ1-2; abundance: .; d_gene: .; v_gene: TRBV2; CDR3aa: CASSRTREDYGYTF; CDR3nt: TGTGCCAGCAGTAGGACAAGGGAGGACTATGGCTACACCTTC
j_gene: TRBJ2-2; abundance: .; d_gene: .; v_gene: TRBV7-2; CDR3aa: CASSWLRAGELFF; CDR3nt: TGTGCCAGCAGCTGGTTGCGGGCCGGGGAGCTGTTTTTT
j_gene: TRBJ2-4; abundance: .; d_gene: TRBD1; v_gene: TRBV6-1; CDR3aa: CASSGTGTVVKNIQYF; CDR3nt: TGTGCCAGCAGTGGGACAGGGACGGTCGTCAAAAACATTCAGTACTTC
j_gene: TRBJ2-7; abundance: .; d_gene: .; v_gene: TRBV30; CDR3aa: CAWSPTWDEQYF; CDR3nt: TGTGCCTGGAGTCCGACCTGGGACGAGCAGTACTTC
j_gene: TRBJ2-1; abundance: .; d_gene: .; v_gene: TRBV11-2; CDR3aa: CASSLDGGRTGQFF; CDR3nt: TGTGCCAGCAGCTTAGATGGGGGACGAACAGGACAGTTCTTC
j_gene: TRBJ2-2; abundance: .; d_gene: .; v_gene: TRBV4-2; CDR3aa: CASRTDLPTGELFF; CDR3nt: TGTGCCAGCAGAACGGACTTACCCACCGGGGAGCTGTTTTTT
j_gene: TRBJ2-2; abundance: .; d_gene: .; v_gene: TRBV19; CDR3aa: CASSIGRTGELFF; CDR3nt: TGTGCCAGTAGTATAGGCCGCACCGGGGAGCTGTTTTTT
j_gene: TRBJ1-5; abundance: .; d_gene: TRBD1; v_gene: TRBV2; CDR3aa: CASRGTGGRNQPQHF; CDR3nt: TGTGCCAGCAGGGGGACAGGGGGCCGCAATCAGCCCCAGCATTTT
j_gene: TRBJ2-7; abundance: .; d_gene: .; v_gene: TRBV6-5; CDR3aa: CASSYTGSYEQYF; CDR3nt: TGTGCCAGCAGTTACACAGGGAGCTACGAGCAGTACTTC
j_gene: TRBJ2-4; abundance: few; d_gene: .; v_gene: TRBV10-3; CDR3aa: CATAASGTLKNIQYF; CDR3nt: TGTGCCACCGCAGCCTCTGGGACCCTCAAAAACATTCAGTACTTC
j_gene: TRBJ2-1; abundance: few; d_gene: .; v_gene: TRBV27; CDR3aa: CASSLRGEKEQFF; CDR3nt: TGTGCCAGCAGTCTCCGAGGGGAGAAAGAGCAGTTCTTC
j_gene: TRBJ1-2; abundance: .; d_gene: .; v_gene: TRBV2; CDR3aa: CASSDTRGLYGYTF; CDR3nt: TGTGCCAGCAGTGACACGCGGGGGCTCTATGGCTACACCTTC
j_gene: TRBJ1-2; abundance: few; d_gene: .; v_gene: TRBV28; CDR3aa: CASSLWDYGYTF; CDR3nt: TGTGCCAGCAGTTTATGGGACTATGGCTACACCTTC
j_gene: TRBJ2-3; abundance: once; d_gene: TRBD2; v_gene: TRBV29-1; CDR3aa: CSVGVSGSLTDTQYF; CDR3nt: TGCAGCGTTGGAGTTAGCGGGAGCCTCACAGATACGCAGTATTTT
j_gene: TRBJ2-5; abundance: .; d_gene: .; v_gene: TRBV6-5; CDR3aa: CASTVTRGTKETQYF; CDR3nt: TGTGCCAGCACCGTCACTCGTGGCACAAAAGAGACCCAGTACTTC
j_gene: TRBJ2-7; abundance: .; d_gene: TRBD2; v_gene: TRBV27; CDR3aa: CASSFLAGGPYEQYF; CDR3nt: TGTGCCAGCAGTTTCCTAGCGGGAGGGCCCTACGAGCAGTACTTC
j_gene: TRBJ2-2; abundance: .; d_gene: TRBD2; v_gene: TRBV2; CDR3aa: CASTERESTGELFF; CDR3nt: TGTGCCAGCACCGAGCGGGAGAGTACCGGGGAGCTGTTTTTT
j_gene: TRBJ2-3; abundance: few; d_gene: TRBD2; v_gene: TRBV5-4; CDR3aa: CASSDSGPSTDTQYF; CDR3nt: TGTGCCAGCAGCGATAGCGGGCCTAGCACAGATACGCAGTATTTT
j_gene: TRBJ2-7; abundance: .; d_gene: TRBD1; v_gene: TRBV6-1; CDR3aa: CASSDWSGGAYEQYF; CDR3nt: TGTGCCAGCAGTGACTGGTCAGGGGGCGCGTACGAGCAGTACTTC
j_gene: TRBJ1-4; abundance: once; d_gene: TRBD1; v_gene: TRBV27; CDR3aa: CASSPGGVATGKLFF; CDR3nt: TGTGCCAGCAGCCCAGGGGGGGTGGCAACGGGAAAACTGTTTTTT
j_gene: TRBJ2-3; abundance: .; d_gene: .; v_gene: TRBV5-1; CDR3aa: CASSLDPWGSTDTQYF; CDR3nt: TGCGCCAGCAGCTTGGATCCTTGGGGCAGCACAGATACGCAGTATTTT
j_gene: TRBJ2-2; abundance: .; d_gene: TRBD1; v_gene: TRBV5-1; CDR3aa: CASSRTGATGELFF; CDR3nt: TGCGCCAGCAGCCGGACAGGTGCGACCGGGGAGCTGTTTTTT
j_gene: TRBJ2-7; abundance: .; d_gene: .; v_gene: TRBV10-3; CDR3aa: CAIGNGGSYEQYF; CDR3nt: TGTGCCATCGGAAATGGGGGTTCCTACGAGCAGTACTTC
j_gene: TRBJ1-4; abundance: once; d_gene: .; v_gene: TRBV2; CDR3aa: CASQDTGEKLFF; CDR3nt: TGTGCCAGCCAGGATACTGGTGAAAAACTGTTTTTT
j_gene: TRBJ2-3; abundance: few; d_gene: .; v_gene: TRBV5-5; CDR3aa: CASSLGRDTQYF; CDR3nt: TGTGCCAGCAGCTTGGGCCGAGATACGCAGTATTTT
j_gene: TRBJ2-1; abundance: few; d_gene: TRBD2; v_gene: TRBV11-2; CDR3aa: CASSSGGRARSAYNEQFF; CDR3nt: TGTGCCAGCAGCTCGGGCGGGAGGGCCAGGTCGGCCTACAATGAGCAGTTCTTC
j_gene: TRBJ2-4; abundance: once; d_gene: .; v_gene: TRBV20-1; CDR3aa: CSAREDGIQYF; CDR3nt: TGCAGTGCTAGAGAGGACGGGATTCAGTACTTC
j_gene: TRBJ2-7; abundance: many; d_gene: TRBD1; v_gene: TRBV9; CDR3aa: CASSGQGNSEDEQYF; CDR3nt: TGTGCCAGCAGTGGACAGGGAAATTCTGAGGACGAGCAGTACTTC
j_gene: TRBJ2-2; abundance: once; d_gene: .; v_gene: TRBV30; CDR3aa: CAWSVLRGAGYTGELFF; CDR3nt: TGTGCCTGGAGTGTACTTCGGGGGGCAGGGTACACCGGGGAGCTGTTTTTT
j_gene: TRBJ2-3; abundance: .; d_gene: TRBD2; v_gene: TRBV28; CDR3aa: CASSQTAGTSGTVWAQYF; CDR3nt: TGTGCCAGCAGCCAAACGGCGGGGACTAGCGGGACCGTTTGGGCGCAGTATTTT
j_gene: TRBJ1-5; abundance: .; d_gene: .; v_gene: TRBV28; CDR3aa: CASSLYGQPQHF; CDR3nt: TGTGCCAGCAGTTTATATGGTCAGCCCCAGCATTTT
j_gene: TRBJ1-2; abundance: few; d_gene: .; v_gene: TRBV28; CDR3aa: CASSLPNYGYTF; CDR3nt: TGTGCCAGCAGCCTCCCTAACTATGGCTACACCTTC
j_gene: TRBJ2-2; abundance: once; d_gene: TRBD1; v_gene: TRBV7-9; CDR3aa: CASSSGQGATGELFF; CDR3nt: TGTGCCAGCAGCTCGGGACAGGGGGCCACCGGGGAGCTGTTTTTT
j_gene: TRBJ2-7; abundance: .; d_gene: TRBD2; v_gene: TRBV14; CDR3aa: CASSPWSRGSLDEQYF; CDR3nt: TGTGCCAGCAGCCCGTGGAGTCGCGGGAGTCTTGACGAGCAGTACTTC
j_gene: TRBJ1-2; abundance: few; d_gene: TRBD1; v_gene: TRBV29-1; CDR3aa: CSAFDREKWVNGYTF; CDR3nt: TGCAGCGCATTTGACAGGGAGAAATGGGTAAATGGCTACACCTTC
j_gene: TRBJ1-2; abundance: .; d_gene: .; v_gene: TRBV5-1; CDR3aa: CASSLVGEAGYTF; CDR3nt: TGCGCCAGCAGCTTGGTCGGGGAAGCTGGCTACACCTTC
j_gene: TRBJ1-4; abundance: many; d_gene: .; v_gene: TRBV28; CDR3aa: CASSLFVTNEKLFF; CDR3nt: TGTGCCAGCAGTTTGTTTGTAACTAATGAAAAACTGTTTTTT
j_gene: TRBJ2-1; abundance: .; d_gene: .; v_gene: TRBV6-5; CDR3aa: CASSYSLMGQGGKFF; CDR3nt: TGTGCCAGCAGTTACTCCCTTATGGGGCAGGGAGGAAAGTTCTTC
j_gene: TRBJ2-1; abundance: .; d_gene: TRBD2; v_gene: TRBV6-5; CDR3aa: CASSYTAGGNNEQFF; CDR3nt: TGTGCCAGCAGTTACACGGCGGGAGGGAACAATGAGCAGTTCTTC
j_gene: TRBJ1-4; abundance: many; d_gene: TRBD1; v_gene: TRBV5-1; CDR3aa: CASSLGQGGYKLFF; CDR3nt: TGCGCCAGCAGCTTGGGCCAGGGGGGATACAAACTGTTTTTT
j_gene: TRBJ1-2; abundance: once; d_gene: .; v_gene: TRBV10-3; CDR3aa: CAISESMVVNYGYTF; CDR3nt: TGTGCCATCAGTGAGTCGATGGTTGTCAACTATGGCTACACCTTC